This paragraph reports one TCR beta chain. Antigen specificity is unknown. The data were obtained in a study of cytomegalovirus exposure and HLA in healthy donors. Study findings and constraints: In a later analysis, an Asian-associated ancestry cluster reportedly showed fewer N-insertions than the approximately 700-donor mean. Cytomegalovirus association was assigned to approximately 160 TCR beta chains. Immune exposure information comprised only CMV serostatus.

In the PCR, 60 Vbeta and 13 Jbeta primers were used. Original analysis: About 11 million of some 80 million unique TCR beta chains were shared, per a later count. Produced via immunoSEQ multiplex PCR; TCRdb's table is partial and in-frame only. That table supplies the V and J calls and clone size; D and trimming were determined from the DNA. The sample holds approximately 90,000 clones, less than 10% seen once. V was shortened by 3 bases and J by 0 bases, with 11 bases between the two germline ends. Germline V gene data show CDR1 as LNHNV and CDR2 as YYDKDF (reference sequence). This CDR3 has 15 amino acids.

The genes are TRBV15 and TRBJ1-2; D perhaps matches TRBD1 (5 bases). The sequenced material came from PBMCs. The source of this sequence is a man in his forties or fifties in good health and CMV-seronegative. CDR3 protein: CATSSGPTANYGYTF. DNA of the CDR3: TGTGCCACCAGCAGCGGACCGACAGCTAACTATGGCTACACCTTC.